This TCR beta chain was identified in a study of breast tumors, draining lymph nodes, adjacent tissues. The CDR3 runs 16 residues. CDR1 is SSHAT, CDR2 FNYEAQ, per germline (reference sequence). Study conclusions and caveats: Tumor and nontumor repertoires were significantly more similar in luminal-like than in basal-like breast cancer. Findings are consistent with lymph node origin and intratumoral expansion of most tumor T cells. Compared with lymph nodes, tumors were less diverse; compared with nontumor tissue, more.

Breast cancer patients provided tissue from their axillary draining lymph nodes. Of note for this clonotype: Its target is unknown. The junction departs from the called germline gene at one end, perhaps through a read error.

TCRdb re-analysed the multiplex PCR reads in MiXCR, keeping a single row per CDR3 protein. The sample lists 150,000 to 200,000 distinct CDR3 sequences, approximately 30% seen once, with about 4.5% in the top ten. This clonotype was obtained from a female donor with breast cancer. Some clones in this sample may be carry-over from other donors' samples. Sequenced sample: axillary lymph node tissue. The chain employs TRBV7-7 and TRBJ2-3, with TRBD2 matching over 10 bases. Written as DNA, the CDR3 is TGTGCTAGCAGCTTAGGACTAGCGGCCCCGGACCATACGCAGTATTTT. This encodes CASSLGLAAPDHTQYF.